The 14 T cell receptor beta chains listed next were all sequenced from one sample in a study of cytomegalovirus exposure and HLA in healthy donors. Produced via immunoSEQ multiplex PCR; TCRdb's table is partial and in-frame only. The data show some 170,000 clones, more than 75% seen once. The sample consisted of PBMCs. These receptors were taken from a woman aged 25-40 years in good health and CMV-seronegative.

The chain carries TRBV6-5 and TRBJ2-5; TRBD1 agrees at 9 bases. With 7 bases clipped from V and 7 bases from J, the junction kept 7 bases outside the gene matches. The germline V gene encodes CDR1 MNHEY and CDR2 SVGAGI. This CDR3 region has 13 residues. CDR3 coding DNA: TGTGCCAGCACAGGACAGGGGCGCGGGACCCAGTACTTC. Translating gives CASTGQGRGTQYF.

This chain uses TRBV11-2 with TRBJ2-7, with 10 bases lining up with TRBD1. Unmatched junction bases numbered 4, after V lost 7 bases and J lost 4 bases. The germline V gene encodes CDR1 SGHAT and CDR2 FQNNGV. The CDR3 has 13 amino acids. CDR3 sequence (DNA): TGTGCCAGCATCAGGGACAGGGGTTACGAGCAGTACTTC. Its translation: CASIRDRGYEQYF.

V and J are TRBV10-1 and TRBJ1-5, with D maybe TRBD1 (5 bases). CDR3 size: 12 residues. Germline V gene lookup returns CDR1 WNHNN and CDR2 SYGVQD (reference sequence). V lost 11 bases to trimming and J lost 4 bases, with 12 bases between them. In DNA form, the CDR3 reads TGCGCCCAGCAGCGACAGAATCAGCCCCAGCATTTT. Translating it yields CAQQRQNQPQHF.

The rearrangement joins TRBV9 to TRBJ2-7, with a tentative D call TRBD1 (5 bases). V lost 3 bases, J lost 0 bases, and 16 bases lay in between. Germline CDR1 is SGDLS and CDR2 is YYNGEE. The CDR3 sequence is 16 residues long. CDR3 sequence: CASSASSQGSSYEQYF. DNA for the CDR3: TGTGCCAGCAGCGCTTCCTCCCAGGGAAGCTCCTACGAGCAGTACTTC.

This sequence joins TRBV10-3 and TRBJ2-3, with 9 bases matching TRBD1. Germline values: CDR1 ENHRY, CDR2 SYGVKD. V was pared by 3 bases and J by 2 bases, with 9 bases of the junction left unmatched. This CDR3 contains 17 residues. The CDR3 nucleotides are TGTGCCATCAGTGACGGCTACCGGACAGGGGACACAGATACGCAGTATTTT. This encodes CAISDGYRTGDTDTQYF.

V and J are TRBV9 and TRBJ2-7, with a possible D match to TRBD2 (6 bases). Deletions cut 3 bases from V and 3 bases from J, with 13 bases between. The V gene's germline CDR1 is SGDLS and CDR2 YYNGEE. This CDR3 is 14 amino acids long. Written as DNA, the CDR3 is TGTGCCAGCAGCGGCCGGGACTCTTACTACGAGCAGTACTTC. Translated, it gives CASSGRDSYYEQYF.

V is TRBV4-1 and J is TRBJ1-3; 9 nucleotides line up with TRBD1. Germline trimming cut 3 bases from V and 4 bases from J; bases unmatched to any gene: 1. The germline gives CDR1 MGHRA, CDR2 YSYEKL. The CDR3 spans 14 residues. The CDR3 loop reads CASSQGTGGNTIYF. The CDR3, as DNA: TGCGCCAGCAGCCAGGGGACAGGGGGAAACACCATATATTTT.

This clone has only one observation. This chain uses TRBV30 with TRBJ1-1, with TRBD1 as a possible D gene (6 bases). Germline assignment: CDR1 GTSNPN and CDR2 SVGIG (reference sequence). V lost 7 bases to trimming and J lost 0 bases, with 18 bases between them. This CDR3 contains 15 residues. CDR3 loop: CAFQQGKGMNTEAFF. The CDR3 bases are TGTGCCTTCCAACAGGGAAAGGGTATGAACACTGAAGCTTTCTTT.

The chain employs TRBV5-4 and TRBJ1-1; tentative D call: TRBD1 (5 bases). This CDR3 has 13 amino acids. V gave up 4 bases and J gave up 5 bases, with 12 bases separating them. Germline CDR1 SGHNT, CDR2 YYREEE (reference sequence). The CDR3 reads CASSPRPGTEAFF. DNA for the CDR3: TGTGCCAGCAGCCCGCGGCCAGGGACTGAAGCTTTCTTT.

This clone was observed many times. The rearrangement uses TRBV5-6 and TRBJ1-2; 7 bases match TRBD1. This CDR3 comprises 14 residues. Germline CDR1 SGHDT, CDR2 YYEEEE. V shed 4 bases and J 14 bases; nucleotides not matched to a gene: 17. The CDR3 spells CASSLTGTANYKTF. For the CDR3, the DNA is TGTGCCAGCAGCCTAACCGGGACAGCCAATTATAAGACCTTC.

The chain recombines TRBV25-1 with TRBJ2-1; 7 positions agree with TRBD1. The CDR3 totals 16 residues. Trimming removed 1 base from V and 12 bases from J; junction bases left unmatched: 15. From germline, CDR1 is MGHDK and CDR2 SYGVNS. Here the CDR3 reads CASSEWGRQGLYGQFF. The CDR3 DNA reads as TGTGCCAGCAGTGAATGGGGTCGACAGGGATTATATGGGCAGTTCTTC.

The genes are TRBV29-1 and TRBJ2-5; the D is unclear. Deletions cut 5 bases from V and 1 base from J, with 8 bases between. CDR1 is SQVTM, CDR2 ANQGSEA, per germline. This CDR3 has 12 amino acids. CDR3: CSVSSSQETQYF. CDR3 sequence (DNA): TGCAGCGTTTCGAGTTCCCAAGAGACCCAGTACTTC.

This chain uses TRBV18 with TRBJ1-1; TRBD1 matches at 8 bases. The CDR3 is 15 amino acids. V lost 5 bases and J lost 0; bases outside the gene matches: 5. The V gene's germline CDR1 is KGHSH and CDR2 LQKENI. CDR3 amino acids: CASSTGGGMNTEAFF. CDR3 DNA: TGTGCCAGCTCAACAGGGGGGGGAATGAACACTGAAGCTTTCTTT.

The chain combines TRBV7-9 with TRBJ2-1; maybe TRBD2 (6 bases). Germline V gene data show CDR1 as SEHNR and CDR2 as FQNEAQ (reference sequence). The V end lost 1 base, the J end lost 8 bases, and 6 bases lay between the germline ends. This CDR3 is 12 amino acids long. CDR3: CASSLGGDEQFF. The CDR3 coding sequence is TGTGCCAGCAGCTTAGGCGGGGATGAGCAGTTCTTC.